This note documents a single T cell receptor beta chain sequence. TCRdb's table, derived via immunoSEQ multiplex PCR, lists solely in-frame clones and lacks some. The top ten clones hold roughly 13% of a sample with approximately 510,000 clones, 79% of them seen once. The sample belongs to a study of shared clonotypes between healthy human individuals. Those who donated, Caucasian adults without exception, all lived in Nashville, Tennessee. Germline V lookup: CDR1 SGDLS, CDR2 YYNGEE. The CDR3 spans 13 residues. Trimming removed 0 bases at V and 9 bases at J, with 12 bases between. The sequence derives from a middle-aged woman in good health. Some clones in this sample may be carry-over from other donors' samples. This rearrangement joins TRBV9 to TRBJ1-2; possible D gene TRBD1, 6 bases. The sample consisted of PBMCs. CDR3 loop: CASSVGRGLSYTF. The CDR3 bases are TGTGCCAGCAGCGTAGGCAGGGGATTGAGCTACACCTTC.